The TCR beta chain described here comes from a study of naive and memory T cell subsets. Study-wide results and caveats: Over 95% of naive TCR sequences appeared only once after error correction, unlike memory subsets. Naive and memory subsets had different power law exponents for TCR abundance. Especially in CD8 cells, naive repertoires contained a few larger clonotypes, possibly CD45RA-re-expressing memory cells. Diversity fell and Gini index rose from naive through CM, EM, EMRA.

The beta constant-region primer was an equimolar mix of two oligonucleotides covering TRBC1 and TRBC2. Ligated cDNA was amplified by four rounds of PCR with nested alpha and beta constant-region primers and SP2. From the UMI-ligation and nested PCR reads, TCRdb called clonotypes with MiXCR, one entry per CDR3 protein. Among about 90,000 distinct CDR3 sequences listed, about 11% were seen once. Between the trimmed V and J ends, which lost 4 bases and 2 bases, there was a span of 11 bases. The CDR3 sequence is 13 residues long. Per the germline V gene, CDR1 is DFQATT and CDR2 is SNEGSKA (reference sequence). This clonotype was seen ten or more times. Antigen unknown.

The chain recombines TRBV20-1 with TRBJ2-5; no firm D call. This clonotype originated in a human donor in good health. The sequenced material came from naive CD4+ T cells from blood. CDR3 bases: TGCAGTGCTAACCTGCTAGGGCAAGAGACCCAGTACTTC. Its translation: CSANLLGQETQYF.